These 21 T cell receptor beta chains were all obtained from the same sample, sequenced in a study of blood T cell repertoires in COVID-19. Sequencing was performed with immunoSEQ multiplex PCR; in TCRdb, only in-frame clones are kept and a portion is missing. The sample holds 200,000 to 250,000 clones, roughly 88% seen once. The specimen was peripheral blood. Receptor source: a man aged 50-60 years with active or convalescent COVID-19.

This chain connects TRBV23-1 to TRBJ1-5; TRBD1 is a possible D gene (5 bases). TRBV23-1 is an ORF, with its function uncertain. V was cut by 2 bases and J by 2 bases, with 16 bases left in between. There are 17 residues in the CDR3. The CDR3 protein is CASSQVRRGTGNQPQHF. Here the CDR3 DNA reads TGCGCCAGCAGTCAAGTTAGAAGGGGCACGGGCAATCAGCCCCAGCATTTT.

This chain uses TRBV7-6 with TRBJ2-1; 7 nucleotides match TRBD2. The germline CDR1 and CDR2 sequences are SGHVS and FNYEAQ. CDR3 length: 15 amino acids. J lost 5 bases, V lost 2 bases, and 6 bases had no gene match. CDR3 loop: CASSLFGGINNEQFF. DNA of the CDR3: TGTGCCAGCAGCTTATTCGGGGGGATAAACAATGAGCAGTTCTTC. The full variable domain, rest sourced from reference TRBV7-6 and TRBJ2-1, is GAGVSQSPRYKVTKRGQDVALRCDPISGHVSLYWYRQALGQGPEFLTYFNYEAQQDKSGLPNDRFSAERPEGSISTLTIQRTEQRDSAMYRCASSLFGGINNEQFFGPGTRLTVL.

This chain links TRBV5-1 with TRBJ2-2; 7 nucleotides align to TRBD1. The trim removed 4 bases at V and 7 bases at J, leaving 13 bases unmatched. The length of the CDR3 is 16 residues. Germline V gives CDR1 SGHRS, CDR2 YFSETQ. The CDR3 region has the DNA TGCGCCAGCAGCCCGACCACAGGGGTATCGGGCGGGGAGCTGTTTTTT. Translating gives CASSPTTGVSGGELFF. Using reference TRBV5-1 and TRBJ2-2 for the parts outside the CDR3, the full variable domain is KAGVTQTPRYLIKTRGQQVTLSCSPISGHRSVSWYQQTPGQGLQFLFEYFSETQRNKGNFPGRFSGRQFSNSRSEMNVSTLELGDSALYLCASSPTTGVSGGELFFGEGSRLTVL.

Written as DNA, the CDR3 is TGTGCCAGCAGTTGGCGGGACGAAGATCAGCCCCAGCATTTT. Its protein is CASSWRDEDQPQHF. The V gene is TRBV27, the J gene TRBJ1-5; D might be TRBD1 (5 bases). V lost 4 bases to trimming and J lost 5 bases, with 12 bases between them. The CDR3 is 14 residues long. Germline V gene data show CDR1 as MNHEY and CDR2 as SMNVEV (reference sequence).

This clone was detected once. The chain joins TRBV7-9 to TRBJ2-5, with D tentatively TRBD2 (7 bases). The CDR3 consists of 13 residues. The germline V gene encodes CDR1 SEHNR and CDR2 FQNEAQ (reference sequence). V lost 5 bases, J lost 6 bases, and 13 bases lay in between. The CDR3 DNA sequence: TGTGCCAGCAGCCCAGGGGAGGGCAAGACCCAGTACTTC. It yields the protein CASSPGEGKTQYF.

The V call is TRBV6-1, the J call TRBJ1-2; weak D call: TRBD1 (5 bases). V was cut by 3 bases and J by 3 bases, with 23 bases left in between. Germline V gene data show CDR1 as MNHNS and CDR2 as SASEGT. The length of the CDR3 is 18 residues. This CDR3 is CASSDGEGRSRIDYGYTF. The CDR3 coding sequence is TGTGCCAGCAGTGACGGGGAGGGGCGGTCCAGGATAGACTATGGCTACACCTTC.

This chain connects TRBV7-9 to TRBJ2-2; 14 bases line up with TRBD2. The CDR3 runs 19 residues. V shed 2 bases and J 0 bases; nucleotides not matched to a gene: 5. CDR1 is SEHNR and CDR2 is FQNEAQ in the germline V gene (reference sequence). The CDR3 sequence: CASSLRGTSGSTNTGELFF. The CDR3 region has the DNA TGTGCCAGCAGCTTACGGGGGACTAGCGGGAGTACGAACACCGGGGAGCTGTTTTTT.

CDR3 nucleotide sequence: TGCGCCAGCAGCTTGGTAGGACAGGGGAAAACTGAAGCTTTCTTT. It yields the protein CASSLVGQGKTEAFF. The chain carries TRBV5-1 and TRBJ1-1, with 9 bases fitting TRBD1. Germline assignment: CDR1 SGHRS and CDR2 YFSETQ. The CDR3 contains 15 residues. V shed 0 bases and J 5 bases; nucleotides not matched to a gene: 5. Drawing the rest from reference TRBV5-1 and TRBJ1-1, the complete variable domain is KAGVTQTPRYLIKTRGQQVTLSCSPISGHRSVSWYQQTPGQGLQFLFEYFSETQRNKGNFPGRFSGRQFSNSRSEMNVSTLELGDSALYLCASSLVGQGKTEAFFGQGTRLTVV.

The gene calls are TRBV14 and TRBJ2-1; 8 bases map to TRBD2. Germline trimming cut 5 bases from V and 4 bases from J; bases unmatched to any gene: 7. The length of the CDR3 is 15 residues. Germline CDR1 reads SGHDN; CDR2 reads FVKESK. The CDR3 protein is CASSDQASGYNEQFF. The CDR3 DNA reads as TGTGCCAGCAGCGATCAGGCTAGCGGGTACAATGAGCAGTTCTTC.

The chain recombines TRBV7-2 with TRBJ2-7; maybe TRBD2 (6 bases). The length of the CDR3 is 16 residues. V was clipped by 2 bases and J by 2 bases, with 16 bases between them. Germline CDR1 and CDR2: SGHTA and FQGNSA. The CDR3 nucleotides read TGTGCCAGCAGCTTATGGCCGGGACTCACTCCCTACGAGCAGTACTTC. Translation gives CASSLWPGLTPYEQYF.

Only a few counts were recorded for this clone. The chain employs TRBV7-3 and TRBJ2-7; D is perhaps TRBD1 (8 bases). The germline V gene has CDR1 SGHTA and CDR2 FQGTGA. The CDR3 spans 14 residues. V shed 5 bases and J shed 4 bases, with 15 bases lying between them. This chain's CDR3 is CASSKTGGGYEQYV. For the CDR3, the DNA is TGTGCCAGCAGCAAAACAGGGGGAGGGTACGAGCAGTACGTC.

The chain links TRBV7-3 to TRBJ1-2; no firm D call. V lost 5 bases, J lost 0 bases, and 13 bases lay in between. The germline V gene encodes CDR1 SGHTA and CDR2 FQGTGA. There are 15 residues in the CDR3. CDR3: CASSRAAGANYGYTF. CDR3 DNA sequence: TGTGCCAGCAGCCGAGCCGCGGGCGCTAACTATGGCTACACCTTC. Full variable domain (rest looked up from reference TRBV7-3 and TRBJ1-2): GAGVSQTPSNKVTEKGKYVELRCDPISGHTALYWYRQSLGQGPEFLIYFQGTGAADDSGLPNDRFFAVRPEGSVSTLKIQRTERGDSAVYLCASSRAAGANYGYTFGSGTRLTVV.

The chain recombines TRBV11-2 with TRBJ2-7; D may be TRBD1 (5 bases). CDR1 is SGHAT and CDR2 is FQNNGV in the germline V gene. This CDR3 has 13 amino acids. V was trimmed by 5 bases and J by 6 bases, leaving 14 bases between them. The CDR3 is CASSVDIPGEQYF. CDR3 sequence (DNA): TGTGCCAGCAGCGTGGACATTCCGGGCGAGCAGTACTTC.

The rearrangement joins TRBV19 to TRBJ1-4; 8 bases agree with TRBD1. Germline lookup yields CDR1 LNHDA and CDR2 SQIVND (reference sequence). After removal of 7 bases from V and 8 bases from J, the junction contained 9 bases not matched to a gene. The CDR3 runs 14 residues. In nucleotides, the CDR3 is TGTGCCAGTACCCCGACAGGGGCGGCGGAAAAACTGTTTTTT. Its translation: CASTPTGAAEKLFF.

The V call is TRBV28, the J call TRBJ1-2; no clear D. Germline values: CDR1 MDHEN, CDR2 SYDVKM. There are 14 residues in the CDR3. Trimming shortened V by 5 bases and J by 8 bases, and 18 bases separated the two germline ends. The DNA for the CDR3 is TGTGCCAGCAGTGAGCCTCAGAGGGAAGGAGGCTACACCTTC. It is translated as CASSEPQREGGYTF.

CDR3 nucleotides: TGTGCCAGCAGCTTAGGGCCTGGAAACACCATATATTTT. It yields the protein CASSLGPGNTIYF. The J gene is TRBJ1-3, the V gene TRBV7-8; D remains unclear. Germline V gene sequence: CDR1 SGHVS, CDR2 FQNEAQ. CDR3 length equals 13 residues. Trimming took off 1 base at V and 2 bases at J, with 3 bases between the two ends.

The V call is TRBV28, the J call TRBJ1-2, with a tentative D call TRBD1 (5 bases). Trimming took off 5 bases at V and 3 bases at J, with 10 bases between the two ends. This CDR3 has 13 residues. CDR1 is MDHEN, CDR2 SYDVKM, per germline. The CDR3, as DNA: TGTGCCAGCAGTGCCCGACAGTACTATGGCTACACCTTC. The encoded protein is CASSARQYYGYTF.

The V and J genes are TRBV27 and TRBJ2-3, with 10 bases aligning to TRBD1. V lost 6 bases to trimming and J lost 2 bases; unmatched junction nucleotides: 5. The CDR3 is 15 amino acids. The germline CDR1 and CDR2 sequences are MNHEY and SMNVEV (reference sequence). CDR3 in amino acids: CASRDRGHSTDTQYF. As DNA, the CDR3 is TGTGCCAGCAGAGACAGGGGGCATTCCACAGATACGCAGTATTTT.

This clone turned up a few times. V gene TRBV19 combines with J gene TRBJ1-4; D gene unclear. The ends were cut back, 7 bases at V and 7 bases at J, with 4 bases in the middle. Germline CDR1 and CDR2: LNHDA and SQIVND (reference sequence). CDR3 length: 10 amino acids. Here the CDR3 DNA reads TGTGCCAGTATCGGTGAAAAACTGTTTTTT. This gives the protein CASIGEKLFF.

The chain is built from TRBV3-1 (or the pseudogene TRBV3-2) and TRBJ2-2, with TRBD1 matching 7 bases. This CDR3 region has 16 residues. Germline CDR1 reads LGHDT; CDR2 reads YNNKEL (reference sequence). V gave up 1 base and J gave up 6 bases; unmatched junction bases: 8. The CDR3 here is CASSQVGQGESGELFF. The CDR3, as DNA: TGTGCCAGCAGCCAAGTGGGTCAGGGGGAATCCGGGGAGCTGTTTTTT.

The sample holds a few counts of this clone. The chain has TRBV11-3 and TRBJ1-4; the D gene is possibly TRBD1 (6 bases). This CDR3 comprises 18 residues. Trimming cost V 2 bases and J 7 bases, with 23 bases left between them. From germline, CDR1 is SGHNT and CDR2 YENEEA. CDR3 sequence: CASSLKRKRAGAPEKLFF. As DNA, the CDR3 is TGTGCCAGCAGCTTAAAAAGGAAAAGGGCAGGGGCCCCTGAAAAACTGTTTTTT.